The 16 T cell receptor beta chains presented below share a single source sample, sequenced in a study of blood T cell repertoires in COVID-19. Clones were read by immunoSEQ multiplex PCR, and TCRdb kept only the in-frame ones, dropping some. The sample lists hundreds of thousands of clones, approximately 90% occurring once. The sample consisted of peripheral blood. These receptors were taken from a woman aged 25 to 45 with active or convalescent COVID-19.

The CDR3 coding sequence is TGCGCCAGCAGCCCAGTAGGGGGTTCCTACGAGCAGTACTTC. Protein: CASSPVGGSYEQYF. This rearrangement joins TRBV4-1 to TRBJ2-7; perhaps TRBD1 as D (6 bases). There are 14 residues in the CDR3. Trimming stripped 4 bases from V and 1 base from J, with 11 bases between. Germline CDR1 and CDR2: MGHRA and YSYEKL.

This chain uses TRBV6-5 with TRBJ2-1, with D possibly TRBD2 on 6 matching bases. The CDR3 totals 13 residues. Trimming pared 2 bases from V and 7 bases from J, leaving 9 bases between. The V gene's germline CDR1 is MNHEY and CDR2 SVGAGI. The DNA for the CDR3 is TGTGCCAGCAGTTACGGGGGGAGGAATGAGCAGTTCTTC. Protein product: CASSYGGRNEQFF.

The chain recombines TRBV19 with TRBJ2-3; TRBD2 matches at 9 bases. The CDR3 contains 16 residues. V lost 4 bases to trimming and J lost 1 base; unmatched junction nucleotides: 6. CDR1 LNHDA and CDR2 SQIVND come from the germline V gene (reference sequence). CDR3 nucleotide sequence: TGTGCCAGTAGTAACATAGCGGGAGTAGGCACAGATACGCAGTATTTT. Translated, it gives CASSNIAGVGTDTQYF. Using reference TRBV19 and TRBJ2-3 for the parts outside the CDR3, the full variable domain is DGGITQSPKYLFRKEGQNVTLSCEQNLNHDAMYWYRQDPGQGLRLIYYSQIVNDFQKGDIAEGYSVSREKKESFPLTVTSAQKNPTAFYLCASSNIAGVGTDTQYFGPGTRLTVL.

The V call is TRBV6-6, the J call TRBJ1-3; D ambiguous. The CDR3 covers 19 residues. Trimming took 5 bases from V and 0 from J, leaving 23 bases between them. Germline CDR1 and CDR2: MNHNY and SVGAGI (reference sequence). The CDR3 DNA is TGTGCCAGCAGTCTGACCCGTGGGTTGCGGGGTTCCTCTGGAAACACCATATATTTT. Amino acids: CASSLTRGLRGSSGNTIYF.

This clone was counted a single time. The rearrangement links TRBV3-1 (or the pseudogene TRBV3-2) to TRBJ1-1; D is unclear. Per the germline V gene, CDR1 is LGHDT and CDR2 is YNNKEL (reference sequence). This CDR3 region has 13 residues. Trimming shortened V by 0 bases and J by 10 bases, and 12 bases separated the two germline ends. CDR3 DNA: TGTGCCAGCAGCCAAGATTCCTTGCTAGGAGCTTTCTTT. Its protein product is CASSQDSLLGAFF.

The rearrangement links TRBV5-5 to TRBJ1-1, with D perhaps TRBD1 (6 bases). Trimming left V 5 bases short and J 5 bases short, with 10 bases between. The CDR3 length is 12 residues. Germline values: CDR1 SGHKS, CDR2 YYEKEE (reference sequence). CDR3 in DNA: TGTGCCAGCAGGCGACAGGAGACTGAAGCTTTCTTT. This sequence encodes CASRRQETEAFF.

This clone was seen only once. The V gene is TRBV6-5, the J gene TRBJ2-1; 11 nucleotides match TRBD2. The CDR3 runs to 15 residues. Per germline, CDR1 MNHEY and CDR2 SVGAGI. The trim removed 7 bases at V and 10 bases at J, leaving 12 bases unmatched. The CDR3: CASTPGLAGPSEQFF. The CDR3, as DNA: TGTGCCAGCACCCCTGGACTAGCGGGTCCCAGCGAGCAGTTCTTC.

The chain is built from TRBV14 and TRBJ2-1; D remains ambiguous. The germline V and J ends were trimmed by 1 base and 10 bases, with 5 bases remaining between them. Germline-derived CDR1 and CDR2 are SGHDN and FVKESK. The CDR3 totals 11 residues. This CDR3 is CASSQALEQFF. CDR3 DNA sequence: TGTGCCAGCAGCCAAGCCCTAGAGCAGTTCTTC.

The chain recombines TRBV7-9 with TRBJ1-6; TRBD1 matches at 9 bases. This CDR3 has 17 residues. V lost 5 bases and J lost 7; bases outside the gene matches: 12. CDR1 is SEHNR, CDR2 FQNEAQ, per germline (reference sequence). The CDR3 protein is CASSESPGTGYNSPLHF. Here the CDR3 DNA reads TGTGCCAGCAGCGAGTCCCCGGGGACAGGGTACAATTCACCCCTCCACTTT.

This clone was recorded a few times. The rearrangement uses TRBV15 and TRBJ1-3, with D maybe TRBD1 (6 bases). The CDR3 runs 14 residues. V lost 3 bases to trimming and J lost 4 bases, with 10 bases between them. In germline, CDR1 is LNHNV, CDR2 YYDKDF (reference sequence). The CDR3 sequence: CATSSQGPGNTIYF. The CDR3 nucleotides read TGTGCCACCAGCAGCCAGGGGCCGGGAAACACCATATATTTT.

This clone was observed once. The gene calls are TRBV5-6 and TRBJ2-1, with 11 bases aligning to TRBD2. The length of the CDR3 is 19 residues. V gave up 6 bases and J gave up 0 bases; unmatched junction bases: 14. From germline, CDR1 is SGHDT and CDR2 YYEEEE. This CDR3 reads CASKWRSSGRPSSYNEQFF. The CDR3, as DNA: TGTGCCAGCAAATGGCGGTCTAGCGGGAGGCCGAGCTCCTACAATGAGCAGTTCTTC.

The V gene is TRBV6-6, the J gene TRBJ1-1, with TRBD1 as a possible D gene (5 bases). Trimming took 0 bases from V and 5 from J, leaving 10 bases between them. Germline-derived CDR1 and CDR2 are MNHNY and SVGAGI (reference sequence). The CDR3 totals 14 residues. The CDR3 loop is CASSYSGRATEAFF. Written as DNA, the CDR3 is TGTGCCAGCAGTTACTCGGGCAGGGCTACTGAAGCTTTCTTT.

This clone was detected only a few times. V is TRBV5-5 and J is TRBJ2-1; 8 bases map to TRBD2. V lost 3 bases and J lost 9; bases outside the gene matches: 14. CDR1 is SGHKS and CDR2 is YYEKEE in the germline V gene (reference sequence). This CDR3 is 16 amino acids long. CDR3 nucleotides: TGTGCCAGCAGCTGGACCGTACGCGGGGGGCCGAGTGAGCAGTTCTTC. Translation: CASSWTVRGGPSEQFF. The whole variable domain, filled in from reference TRBV5-5 and TRBJ2-1, reads DAGVTQSPTHLIKTRGQQVTLRCSPISGHKSVSWYQQVLGQGPQFIFQYYEKEERGRGNFPDRFSARQFPNYSSELNVNALLLGDSALYLCASSWTVRGGPSEQFFGPGTRLTVL.

The chain couples TRBV4-1 to TRBJ2-6, with 9 nucleotides matching TRBD1. The CDR3 sequence is 18 residues long. CDR1 and CDR2 (germline): MGHRA, YSYEKL. The junction had 8 bases not matched to a gene; V was cut back by 5 bases and J by 0 bases. The chain's CDR3 is CASSKGTGGASGANVLTF. CDR3 DNA: TGCGCCAGCAGCAAGGGTACAGGGGGCGCCTCTGGGGCCAACGTCCTGACTTTC.

The gene calls are TRBV30 and TRBJ1-5; 7 bases are a match to TRBD1. The germline V gene has CDR1 GTSNPN and CDR2 SVGIG (reference sequence). The CDR3 runs to 12 residues. The J segment lost 7 bases and the V segment lost 8 bases, leaving 8 bases of the junction unmatched. CDR3 nucleotides: TGTGCCCGGATCAGGGGGATACAGCCCCAGCATTTT. Translated: CARIRGIQPQHF.

The J gene is TRBJ2-3, the V gene TRBV5-6; 9 bases are shared with TRBD2. Trimming at V came to 4 bases and at J to 1 base, leaving 4 bases not matched to a gene. The CDR3 runs to 15 residues. Germline V gives CDR1 SGHDT, CDR2 YYEEEE. The CDR3 coding sequence is TGTGCCAGCAGCCCGAGACTAGCGGGCACAGATACGCAGTATTTT. This sequence encodes CASSPRLAGTDTQYF.